A selection of T cell receptor beta chains follows, all from one sample in a study of human T cells and chemical hapten exposure. One entry per CDR3 protein results from TCRdb running MiXCR on the RACE reads. The table records about 90,000 distinct CDR3 sequences, 11% of them present only once. Sequences were derived from whole blood, sampled in connection with sensitization to the hapten diphenylcyclopropenone (DPC). Receptors were obtained from a woman younger than 45 with alopecia areata. Some clones in this sample may be carry-over from other donors' samples. Each CDR3 is given with its conserved first and last residue. A D gene is named only where the DNA matches it firmly. A row's size may be missing; if present it is once, few, many or a size class.

size	D	V	J	CDR3	DNA
few	.	TRBV7-2	TRBJ2-7	CASSLVPGAYEQYF	TGTGCCAGCAGCTTAGTGCCGGGGGCCTACGAGCAGTACTTC
many	TRBD2	TRBV29-1	TRBJ2-3	CSVGPEGSGGLSTDTQYF	TGCAGCGTCGGCCCGGAAGGTAGCGGGGGGCTTTCCACAGATACGCAGTATTTT
.	.	TRBV18	TRBJ1-1	CASSPDQRAYTEAFF	TGTGCCAGCTCACCAGACCAGAGGGCTTACACTGAAGCTTTCTTT
.	TRBD2	TRBV15	TRBJ2-5	CATSRDRTSGHQETQYF	TGTGCCACCAGCAGAGACCGGACTAGCGGACACCAAGAGACCCAGTACTTC
few	TRBD2	TRBV6-2/TRBV6-3	TRBJ2-4	CASSYAGGLAKNIQYF	TGTGCCAGCAGTTACGCGGGGGGTTTGGCCAAAAACATTCAGTACTTC
many	.	TRBV5-6	TRBJ1-1	CASSLGPRGTEAFF	TGTGCCAGCAGCTTGGGCCCTCGGGGCACTGAAGCTTTCTTT
.	.	TRBV29-1	TRBJ2-5	CSVRDRRQETQYF	TGCAGCGTCCGAGACAGGCGCCAAGAGACCCAGTACTTC
few	.	TRBV5-6	TRBJ2-4	CASSLGTWIGSNIQYF	TGTGCCAGCAGCTTGGGGACTTGGATCGGTTCGAACATTCAGTACTTC
many	TRBD1	TRBV12-3/TRBV12-4	TRBJ2-7	CASTRGQGMGEQYF	TGTGCCAGCACCCGGGGACAGGGTATGGGCGAGCAGTACTTC
.	.	TRBV29-1	TRBJ2-5	CSVVRYGRETQYF	TGCAGCGTTGTCCGTTACGGACGAGAGACCCAGTACTTC
many	.	TRBV18	TRBJ1-1	CASSPLGQGREAFF	TGTGCCAGCTCACCACTAGGGCAGGGCAGAGAAGCTTTCTTT
few	.	TRBV7-2	TRBJ1-2	CASSYDMSFGNSYGYTF	TGTGCCAGCAGCTACGACATGTCATTCGGGAATTCCTATGGCTACACCTTC
many	.	TRBV29-1	TRBJ1-2	CSVSGLSYGYTF	TGCAGCGTCTCAGGACTGAGCTATGGCTACACCTTC
many	.	TRBV24-1	TRBJ2-7	CATSESGPVNEQYF	TGTGCCACCAGTGAGTCTGGACCCGTAAACGAGCAGTACTTC
.	.	TRBV27	TRBJ2-1	CASSLRGGTDNEQFF	TGTGCCAGCAGTTTAAGGGGAGGCACCGACAATGAGCAGTTCTTC
.	.	TRBV20-1	TRBJ2-7	CTPVQHYEQYF	TGCACCCCGGTACAACACTACGAGCAGTACTTC
many	TRBD1	TRBV7-9	TRBJ1-1	CASSPDRGLMNTEAFF	TGTGCCAGCAGCCCGGACAGGGGGCTCATGAACACTGAAGCTTTCTTT
many	.	TRBV28	TRBJ2-6	CASSHLGGISSGANVLTF	TGTGCCAGCAGTCACTTGGGGGGAATAAGCTCTGGGGCCAACGTCCTGACTTTC
many	.	TRBV25-1	TRBJ2-7	CASSIDSYEQYF	TGTGCCAGCAGTATAGATTCCTACGAGCAGTACTTC
many	.	TRBV9	TRBJ1-1	CATSPADLEAFF	TGTGCCACCAGCCCCGCAGACCTGGAAGCTTTCTTT
.	.	TRBV12-3/TRBV12-4	TRBJ2-3	CASRGTSTDTQYF	TGTGCCAGCAGGGGGACAAGCACAGATACGCAGTATTTT
few	TRBD1	TRBV28	TRBJ1-5	CASRWDRLSNQPQHF	TGTGCCAGCAGGTGGGACAGACTAAGCAATCAGCCCCAGCATTTT
few	.	TRBV6-1	TRBJ1-6	CASSEQGSSPLHF	TGTGCCAGCAGTGAACAGGGAAGTTCACCCCTCCACTTT
many	TRBD1	TRBV20-1	TRBJ1-1	CSASRDRGRGEAFF	TGCAGTGCCAGCCGGGACAGGGGAAGGGGTGAAGCTTTCTTT
few	.	TRBV6-5	TRBJ2-3	CASSYGLEADTQYF	TGTGCCAGCAGTTATGGATTGGAGGCAGATACGCAGTATTTT
many	.	TRBV7-6	TRBJ2-1	CASSPGVGRSNEQFF	TGTGCCAGCAGTCCCGGGGTGGGGAGGTCCAATGAGCAGTTCTTC
many	.	TRBV2	TRBJ2-2	CASSARPVNTGELFF	TGTGCCAGCAGCGCACGACCGGTGAACACCGGGGAGCTGTTTTTT
few	.	TRBV29-1	TRBJ1-1	CSDQGSRGTEAFF	TGCAGCGATCAGGGATCGAGAGGCACTGAAGCTTTCTTT
many	.	TRBV6-1	TRBJ2-7	CASSAILWGGPTYEQYF	TGTGCCAGCAGTGCCATCCTCTGGGGAGGCCCAACCTACGAGCAGTACTTC
many	TRBD2	TRBV29-1	TRBJ2-1	CSVTTSGTYNEQFF	TGCAGCGTGACGACTAGCGGAACCTACAATGAGCAGTTCTTC
.	.	TRBV3-1	TRBJ2-3	CASGDQTLDTQYF	TGTGCCAGCGGAGATCAGACACTGGATACGCAGTATTTT
.	TRBD2	TRBV7-2	TRBJ2-7	CASSLGLAPHEQYF	TGTGCCAGCAGCTTGGGACTAGCTCCCCACGAGCAGTACTTC
few	TRBD2	TRBV7-2	TRBJ2-3	CASSLEASGRGTDTQYF	TGTGCCAGCAGCTTAGAGGCTAGCGGGAGGGGCACAGATACGCAGTATTTT
many	.	TRBV4-3	TRBJ2-7	CASSQEHGSSYEQYF	TGCGCCAGCAGCCAAGAGCACGGGTCCTCCTACGAGCAGTACTTC